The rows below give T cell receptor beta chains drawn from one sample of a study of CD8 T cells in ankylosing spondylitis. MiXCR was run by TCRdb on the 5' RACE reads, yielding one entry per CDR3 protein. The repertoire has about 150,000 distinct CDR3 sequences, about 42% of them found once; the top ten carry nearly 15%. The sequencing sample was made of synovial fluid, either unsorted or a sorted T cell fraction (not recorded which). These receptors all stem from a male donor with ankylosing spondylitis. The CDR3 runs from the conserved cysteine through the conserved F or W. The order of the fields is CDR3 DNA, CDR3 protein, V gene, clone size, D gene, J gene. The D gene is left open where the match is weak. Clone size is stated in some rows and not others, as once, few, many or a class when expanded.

TGTGCCAGCAGCCCCCGGCCCTTCCGGGACAGGGGAGAAATTGGCAATCAGCCCCAGCATTTT,CASSPRPFRDRGEIGNQPQHF,TRBV27,-,TRBD1,TRBJ1-5
TGCGCCAGCAGCTTGAGCCAGTCCTACAATGAGCAGTTCTTC,CASSLSQSYNEQFF,TRBV5-1,-,-,TRBJ2-1
TGCGCCAGCAGCTTAGGGGACCCGAACACTGAAGCTTTCTTT,CASSLGDPNTEAFF,TRBV5-1,-,-,TRBJ1-1
TGTGCCAGCAGCCAATGGGCGGGAGGAGGCACAGATACGCAGTATTTT,CASSQWAGGGTDTQYF,TRBV4-2,many,TRBD2,TRBJ2-3
TGCGCCAGCAGCTCCGTCTGGGGCAGGGGTGAAGCTTTCTTT,CASSSVWGRGEAFF,TRBV5-1,-,-,TRBJ1-1
TGTGCCTGGAGTATTGGACGGGACGTGAACACTGAAGCTTTCTTT,CAWSIGRDVNTEAFF,TRBV30,few,-,TRBJ1-1
TGCGCCAGCAGCTCCCGACAGGGTAGGACCGGGGAGCTGTTTTTT,CASSSRQGRTGELFF,TRBV5-1,-,TRBD1,TRBJ2-2
TGTGCCAGCAGTGGACAGGGGGAGAGTTCACCCCTCCACTTT,CASSGQGESSPLHF,TRBV6-2/TRBV6-3,few,TRBD1,TRBJ1-6
TGTGCCAGCTCAGACCCGGGGACAGGGTTCCACGAGCAGTACTTC,CASSDPGTGFHEQYF,TRBV18,-,TRBD1,TRBJ2-7
TGTGCCAGCAGCTTGCCCCAGAACACTGAAGCTTTCTTT,CASSLPQNTEAFF,TRBV13,-,-,TRBJ1-1
TGTGCCAGCAGTGGACAGGGGGCATACACCGGGGAGCTGTTTTTT,CASSGQGAYTGELFF,TRBV2,-,TRBD1,TRBJ2-2
TGCAGTGCTAGAGACCAGGTCGAGCAGTACTTC,CSARDQVEQYF,TRBV20-1,-,-,TRBJ2-7
TGTGCCAGCAGTTTAAGGCTAGTCTCGAATGAGCAGTTCTTC,CASSLRLVSNEQFF,TRBV28,few,-,TRBJ2-1
TGCAGTGCTAGAGACGGCGGTAGAGAGAACGAGCAGTACTTC,CSARDGGRENEQYF,TRBV20-1,once,-,TRBJ2-7
TGTGCCAGCAGATTAGACAGGGACACTGAAGCTTTCTTT,CASRLDRDTEAFF,TRBV7-9,-,TRBD1,TRBJ1-1
TGCAGTGCTAGAGTCCCGATCACCGGGGAGCTGTTTTTT,CSARVPITGELFF,TRBV20-1,-,-,TRBJ2-2
TGTGCCACCAGCTATCAGACAGGGATTGGCGGTGAGACCCAGTACTTC,CATSYQTGIGGETQYF,TRBV15,few,TRBD1,TRBJ2-5
TGTGCCAGCAGCAATTACGCGTTCAAAGGGACCGGGGAGCTGTTTTTT,CASSNYAFKGTGELFF,TRBV7-3,-,-,TRBJ2-2
TGTGCCATCAGTGGGGGGGAGAACACTGAAGCTTTCTTT,CAISGGENTEAFF,TRBV10-3,many,-,TRBJ1-1
TGTGCCAGCAGTAGGCCCGCCTACGAGCAGTACTTC,CASSRPAYEQYF,TRBV28,many,-,TRBJ2-7
TGCAGTGCACCTGGGCCTAGCGGGAACAATGAGCAGTTCTTC,CSAPGPSGNNEQFF,TRBV20-1,few,TRBD2,TRBJ2-1
TGTGCCAGCAAGGAGAACACTGAAGCTTTCTTT,CASKENTEAFF,TRBV28,-,-,TRBJ1-1
TGTGCCAGCAGTTACCTAACGACGGGGTTGAGCGAGCAGTACTTC,CASSYLTTGLSEQYF,TRBV6-2/TRBV6-3,-,-,TRBJ2-7
TGTGCCAGCAGTTTAGGGACTGGCGGGAGGGGCAATGAGCAGTTCTTC,CASSLGTGGRGNEQFF,TRBV28,-,TRBD2,TRBJ2-1
TGTGCCAGCAGTTTATTCTCCCCCCGTATGAAACCTGAGGTCTACGAGCAGTACTTC,CASSLFSPRMKPEVYEQYF,TRBV28,-,-,TRBJ2-7
TGCGCCAGCAGCCCAGGGTCGGAGACCCAGTACTTC,CASSPGSETQYF,TRBV5-1,-,-,TRBJ2-5
TGTGCCAGCATACCTAAGCTAGCGGGAGTCCAAGAGACCCAGTACTTC,CASIPKLAGVQETQYF,TRBV5-8,-,TRBD2,TRBJ2-5
TGTGCCAGCAGCTTAGTCGCAGGGGGTAGGAAAGCTTTCTTT,CASSLVAGGRKAFF,TRBV7-8,-,TRBD1,TRBJ1-1
TGCAGTGCTAGGAACGGACGCAGCAATCAGCCCCAGCATTTT,CSARNGRSNQPQHF,TRBV20-1,-,-,TRBJ1-5
TGCGCCAGCAGCCAAGATCCCCCCGCGGGGGGGTTCAAAAACATTCAGTACTTC,CASSQDPPAGGFKNIQYF,TRBV4-1,-,TRBD2,TRBJ2-4
TGTGCCAGCAGCCGCTACCCGCTAGCGGGAGGCCCAGATACGCAGTATTTT,CASSRYPLAGGPDTQYF,TRBV3-1,-,TRBD2,TRBJ2-3
TGTGCCATCAGTGAGTCGATCTGGGGACTAGCGGAGTCCTACGAGCAGTACTTC,CAISESIWGLAESYEQYF,TRBV10-3,-,TRBD2,TRBJ2-7
TGTGCCAGCAGCCCCTCACAGGAAAAAGACACAGATACGCAGTATTTT,CASSPSQEKDTDTQYF,TRBV12-3/TRBV12-4,-,-,TRBJ2-3
TGTGCCAGCAGTTACGGACAGGGGGCAACTGAAGCTTTCTTT,CASSYGQGATEAFF,TRBV6-5,-,TRBD1,TRBJ1-1
TGCGCCAGCAGCCCGGGACAGCTCACGAACACCGGGGAGCTGTTTTTT,CASSPGQLTNTGELFF,TRBV5-1,-,TRBD1,TRBJ2-2
TGCGCCAGCAGCCAAGTTCTGACGGGGGATGAGCAGTTCTTC,CASSQVLTGDEQFF,TRBV4-3,many,-,TRBJ2-1